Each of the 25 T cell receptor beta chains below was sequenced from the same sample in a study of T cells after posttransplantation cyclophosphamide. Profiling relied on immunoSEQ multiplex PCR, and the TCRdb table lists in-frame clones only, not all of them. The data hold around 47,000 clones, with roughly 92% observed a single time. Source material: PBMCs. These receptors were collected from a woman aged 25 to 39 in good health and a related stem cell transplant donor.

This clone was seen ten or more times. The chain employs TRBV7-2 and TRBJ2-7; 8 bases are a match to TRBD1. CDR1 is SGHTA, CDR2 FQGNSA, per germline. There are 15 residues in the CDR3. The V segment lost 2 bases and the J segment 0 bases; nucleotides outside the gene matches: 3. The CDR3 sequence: CASSLRQGSSYEQYF. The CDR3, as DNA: TGTGCCAGCAGCTTAAGACAGGGGAGCTCCTACGAGCAGTACTTC.

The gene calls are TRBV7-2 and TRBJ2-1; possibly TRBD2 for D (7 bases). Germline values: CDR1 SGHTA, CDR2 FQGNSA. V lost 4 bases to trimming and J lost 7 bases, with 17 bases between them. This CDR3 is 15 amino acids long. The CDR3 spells CASSSQGGVSNEQFF. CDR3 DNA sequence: TGTGCCAGCAGCTCTCAAGGGGGGGTGTCAAATGAGCAGTTCTTC.

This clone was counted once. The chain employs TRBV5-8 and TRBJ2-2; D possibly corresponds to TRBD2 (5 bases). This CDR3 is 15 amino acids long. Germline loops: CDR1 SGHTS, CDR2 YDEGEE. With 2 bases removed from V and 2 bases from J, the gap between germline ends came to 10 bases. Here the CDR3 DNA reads TGTGCCAGCAGCTTCGAGAGGGCCAACACCGGGGAGCTGTTTTTT. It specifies CASSFERANTGELFF.

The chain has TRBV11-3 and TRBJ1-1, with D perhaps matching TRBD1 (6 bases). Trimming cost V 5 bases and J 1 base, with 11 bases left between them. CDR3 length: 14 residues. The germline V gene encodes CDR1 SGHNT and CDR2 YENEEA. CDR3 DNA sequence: TGTGCCAGCAGCCTGGGACACACGAACACTGAAGCTTTCTTT. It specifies CASSLGHTNTEAFF.

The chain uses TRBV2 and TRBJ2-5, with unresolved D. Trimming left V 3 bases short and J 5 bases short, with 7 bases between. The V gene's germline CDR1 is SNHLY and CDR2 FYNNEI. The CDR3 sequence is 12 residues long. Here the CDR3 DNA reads TGTGCCAGCAGTGACTCCGGGGAGACCCAGTACTTC. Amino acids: CASSDSGETQYF.

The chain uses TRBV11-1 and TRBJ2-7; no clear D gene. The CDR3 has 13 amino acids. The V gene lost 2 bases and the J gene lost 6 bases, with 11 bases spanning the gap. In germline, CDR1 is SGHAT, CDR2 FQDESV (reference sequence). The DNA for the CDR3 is TGTGCCAGCAGCTTAATCTACCGAGGCGAGCAGTACTTC. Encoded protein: CASSLIYRGEQYF.

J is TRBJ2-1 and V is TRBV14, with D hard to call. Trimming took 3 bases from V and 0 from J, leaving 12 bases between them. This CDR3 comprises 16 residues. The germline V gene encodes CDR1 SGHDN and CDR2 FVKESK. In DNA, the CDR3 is TGTGCCAGCAGCCAGGGCCATAGTAGCTCCTACAATGAGCAGTTCTTC. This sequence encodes CASSQGHSSSYNEQFF.

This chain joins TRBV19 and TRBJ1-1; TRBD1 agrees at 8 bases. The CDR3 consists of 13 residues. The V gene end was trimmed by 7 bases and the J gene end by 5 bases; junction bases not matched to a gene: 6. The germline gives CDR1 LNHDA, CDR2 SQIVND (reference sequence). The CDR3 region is CASTTDRDTEAFF. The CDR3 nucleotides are TGTGCCAGTACCACGGACAGGGATACTGAAGCTTTCTTT.

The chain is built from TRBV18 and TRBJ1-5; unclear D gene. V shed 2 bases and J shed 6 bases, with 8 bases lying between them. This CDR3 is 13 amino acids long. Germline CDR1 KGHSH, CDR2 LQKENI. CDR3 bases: TGTGCCAGCTCACCAGAGTTTTTTCAGCCCCAGCATTTT. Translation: CASSPEFFQPQHF.

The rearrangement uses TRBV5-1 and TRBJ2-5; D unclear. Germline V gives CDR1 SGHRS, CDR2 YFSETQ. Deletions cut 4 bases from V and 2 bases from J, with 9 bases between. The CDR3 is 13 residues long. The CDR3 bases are TGCGCCAGCAGCCCTGGGCTTCAAGAGACCCAGTACTTC. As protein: CASSPGLQETQYF.

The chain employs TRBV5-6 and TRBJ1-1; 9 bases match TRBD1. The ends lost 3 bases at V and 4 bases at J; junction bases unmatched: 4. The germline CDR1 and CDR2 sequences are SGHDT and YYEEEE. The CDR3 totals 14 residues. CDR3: CASSSWDRATEAFF. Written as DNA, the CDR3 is TGTGCCAGCAGCTCCTGGGACAGGGCCACTGAAGCTTTCTTT.

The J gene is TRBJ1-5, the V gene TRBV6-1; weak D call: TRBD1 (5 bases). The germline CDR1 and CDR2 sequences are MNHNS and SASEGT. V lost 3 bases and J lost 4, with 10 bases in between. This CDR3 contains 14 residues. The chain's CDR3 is CASSDTGRNQPQHF. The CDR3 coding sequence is TGTGCCAGCAGTGATACAGGCAGGAATCAGCCCCAGCATTTT.

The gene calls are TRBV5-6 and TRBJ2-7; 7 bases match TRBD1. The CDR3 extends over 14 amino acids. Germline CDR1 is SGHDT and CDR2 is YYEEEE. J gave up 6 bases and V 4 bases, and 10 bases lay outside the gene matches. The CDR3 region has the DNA TGTGCCAGCAGCCCAGGGACAGCTTCGGCCGAGCAGTACTTC. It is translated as CASSPGTASAEQYF. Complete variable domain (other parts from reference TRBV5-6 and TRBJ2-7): DAGVTQSPTHLIKTRGQQVTLRCSPKSGHDTVSWYQQALGQGPQFIFQYYEEEERQRGNFPDRFSGHQFPNYSSELNVNALLLGDSALYLCASSPGTASAEQYFGPGTRLTVT.

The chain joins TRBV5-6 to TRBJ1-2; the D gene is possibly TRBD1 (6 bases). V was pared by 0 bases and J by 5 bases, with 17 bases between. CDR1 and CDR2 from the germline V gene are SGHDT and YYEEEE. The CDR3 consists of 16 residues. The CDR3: CASSLAADRREYGYTF. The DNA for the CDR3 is TGTGCCAGCAGCTTGGCCGCTGACAGGCGGGAGTATGGCTACACCTTC.

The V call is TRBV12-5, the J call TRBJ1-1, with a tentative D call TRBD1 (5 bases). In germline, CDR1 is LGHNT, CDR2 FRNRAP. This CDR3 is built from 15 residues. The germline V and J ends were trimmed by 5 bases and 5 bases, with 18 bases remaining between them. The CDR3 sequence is CASGPSRGFGTEAFF. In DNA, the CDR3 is TGTGCTAGTGGTCCCTCCCGGGGGTTTGGTACTGAAGCTTTCTTT.

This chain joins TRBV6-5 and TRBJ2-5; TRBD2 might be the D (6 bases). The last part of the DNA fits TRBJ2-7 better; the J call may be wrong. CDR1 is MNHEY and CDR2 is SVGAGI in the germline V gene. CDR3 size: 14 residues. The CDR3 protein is CASSPGGASYEQYF. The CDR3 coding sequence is TGTGCCAGCAGCCCCGGGGGAGCCTCCTACGAGCAGTACTTC.

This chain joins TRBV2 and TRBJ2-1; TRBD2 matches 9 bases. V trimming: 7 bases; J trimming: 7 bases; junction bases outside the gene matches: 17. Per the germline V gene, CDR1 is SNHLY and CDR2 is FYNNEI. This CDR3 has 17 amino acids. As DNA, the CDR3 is TGTGCCAGCATTCTTGTATCAGCGGGGGGTCCTTGGAATGAGCAGTTCTTC. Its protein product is CASILVSAGGPWNEQFF.

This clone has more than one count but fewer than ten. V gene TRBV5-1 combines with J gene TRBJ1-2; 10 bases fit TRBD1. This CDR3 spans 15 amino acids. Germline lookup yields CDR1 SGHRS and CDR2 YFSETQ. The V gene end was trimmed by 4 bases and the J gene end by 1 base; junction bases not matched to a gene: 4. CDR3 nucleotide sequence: TGCGCCAGCAGCCCCGGACAGGGGGTTAACTATGGCTACACCTTC. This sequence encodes CASSPGQGVNYGYTF.

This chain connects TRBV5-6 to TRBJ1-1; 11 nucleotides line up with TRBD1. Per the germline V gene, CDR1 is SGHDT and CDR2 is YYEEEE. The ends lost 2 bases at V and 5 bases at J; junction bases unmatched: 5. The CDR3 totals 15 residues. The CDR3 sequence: CASSLPGQGATEAFF. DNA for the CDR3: TGTGCCAGCAGCTTACCTGGACAGGGGGCAACTGAAGCTTTCTTT.

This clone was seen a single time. The CDR3 reads CASSLDGGDQPQHF. DNA of the CDR3: TGTGCCAGCAGCTTAGATGGGGGGGATCAGCCCCAGCATTTT. The chain carries TRBV11-2 and TRBJ1-5; a weak D match, TRBD1 (5 bases). CDR1 is SGHAT and CDR2 is FQNNGV in the germline V gene. V was clipped by 0 bases and J by 5 bases, with 8 bases between them. The CDR3 loop spans 14 amino acids.

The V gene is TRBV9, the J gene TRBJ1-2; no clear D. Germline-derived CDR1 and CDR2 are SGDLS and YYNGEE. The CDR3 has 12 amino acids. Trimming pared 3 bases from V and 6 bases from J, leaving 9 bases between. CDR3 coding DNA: TGTGCCAGCAGCGCCGGGGTTCATGGCTACACCTTC. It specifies CASSAGVHGYTF.

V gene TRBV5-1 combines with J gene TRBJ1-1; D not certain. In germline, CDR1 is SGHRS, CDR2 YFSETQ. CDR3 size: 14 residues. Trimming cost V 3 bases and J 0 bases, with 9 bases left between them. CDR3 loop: CASSSGNMNTEAFF. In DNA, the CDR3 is TGCGCCAGCAGCTCAGGTAACATGAACACTGAAGCTTTCTTT.

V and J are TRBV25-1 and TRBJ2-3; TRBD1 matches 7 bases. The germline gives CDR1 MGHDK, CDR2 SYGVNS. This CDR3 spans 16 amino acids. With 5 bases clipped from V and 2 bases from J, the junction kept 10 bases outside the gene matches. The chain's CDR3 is CASSTPTGLITDTQYF. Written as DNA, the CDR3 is TGTGCCAGCAGTACGCCGACAGGGCTGATCACAGATACGCAGTATTTT. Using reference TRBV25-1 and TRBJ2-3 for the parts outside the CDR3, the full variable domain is EADIYQTPRYLVIGTGKKITLECSQTMGHDKMYWYQQDPGMELHLIHYSYGVNSTEKGDLSSESTVSRIRTEHFPLTLESARPSHTSQYLCASSTPTGLITDTQYFGPGTRLTVL.

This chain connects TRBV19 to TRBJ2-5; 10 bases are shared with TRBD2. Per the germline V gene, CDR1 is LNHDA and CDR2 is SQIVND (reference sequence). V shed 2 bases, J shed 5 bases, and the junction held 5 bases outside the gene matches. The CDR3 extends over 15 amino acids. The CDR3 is CASSILAGVLETQYF. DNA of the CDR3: TGTGCCAGTAGTATACTAGCGGGGGTGCTGGAGACCCAGTACTTC.

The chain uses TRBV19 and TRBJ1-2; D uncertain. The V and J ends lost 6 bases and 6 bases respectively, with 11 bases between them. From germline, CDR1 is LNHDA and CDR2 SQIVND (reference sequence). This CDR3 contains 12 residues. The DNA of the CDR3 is TGTGCCAGTAGAGTATCGGTAGATGGCTACACCTTC. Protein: CASRVSVDGYTF.